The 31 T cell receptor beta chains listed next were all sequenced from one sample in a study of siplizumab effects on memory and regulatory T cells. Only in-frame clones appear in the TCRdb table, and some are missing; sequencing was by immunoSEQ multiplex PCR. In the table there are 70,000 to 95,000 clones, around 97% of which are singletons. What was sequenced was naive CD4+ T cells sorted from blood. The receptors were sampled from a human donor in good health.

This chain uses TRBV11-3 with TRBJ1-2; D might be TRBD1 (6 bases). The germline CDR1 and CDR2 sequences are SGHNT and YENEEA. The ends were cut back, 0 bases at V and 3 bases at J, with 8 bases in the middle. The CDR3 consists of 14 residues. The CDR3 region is CASSLEHRDYGYTF. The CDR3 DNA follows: TGTGCCAGCAGCTTAGAACACAGGGACTATGGCTACACCTTC.

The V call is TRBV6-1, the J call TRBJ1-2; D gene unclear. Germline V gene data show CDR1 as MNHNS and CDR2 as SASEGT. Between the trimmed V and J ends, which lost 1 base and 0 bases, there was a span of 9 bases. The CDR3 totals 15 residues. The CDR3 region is CASSEVTESNYGYTF. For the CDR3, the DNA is TGTGCCAGCAGTGAAGTGACTGAGTCTAACTATGGCTACACCTTC.

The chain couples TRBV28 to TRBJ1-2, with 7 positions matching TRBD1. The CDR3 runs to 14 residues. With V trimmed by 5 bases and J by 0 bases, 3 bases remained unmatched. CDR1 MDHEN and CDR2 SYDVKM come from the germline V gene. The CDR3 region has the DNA TGTGCCAGCAGTCCCGGACAGGCTAACTATGGCTACACCTTC. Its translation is CASSPGQANYGYTF.

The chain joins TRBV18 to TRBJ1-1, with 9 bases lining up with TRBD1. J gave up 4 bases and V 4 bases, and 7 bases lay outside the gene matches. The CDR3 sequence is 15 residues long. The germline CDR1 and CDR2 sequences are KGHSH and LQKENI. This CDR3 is CASSQQGARGTEAFF. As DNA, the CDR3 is TGTGCCAGCTCACAACAGGGGGCGCGTGGCACTGAAGCTTTCTTT.

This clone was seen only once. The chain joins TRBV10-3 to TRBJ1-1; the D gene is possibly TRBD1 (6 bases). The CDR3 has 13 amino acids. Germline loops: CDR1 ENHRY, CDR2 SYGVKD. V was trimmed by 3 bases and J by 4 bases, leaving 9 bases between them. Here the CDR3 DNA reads TGTGCCATCAGTGATACAGGGTTCACTGAAGCTTTCTTT. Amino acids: CAISDTGFTEAFF.

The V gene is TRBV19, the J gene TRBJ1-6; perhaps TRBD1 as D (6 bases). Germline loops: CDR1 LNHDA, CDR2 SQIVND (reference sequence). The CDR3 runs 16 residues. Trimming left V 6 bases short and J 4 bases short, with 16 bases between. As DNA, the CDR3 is TGTGCCAGTAGGCGGCAGGGGACCGATTATAATTCACCCCTCCACTTT. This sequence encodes CASRRQGTDYNSPLHF.

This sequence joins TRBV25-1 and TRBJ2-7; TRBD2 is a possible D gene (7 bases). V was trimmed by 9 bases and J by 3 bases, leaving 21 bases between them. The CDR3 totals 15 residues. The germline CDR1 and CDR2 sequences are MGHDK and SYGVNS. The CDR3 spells CASERRGGVNYEQYF. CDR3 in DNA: TGTGCCAGTGAACGGAGGGGGGGAGTCAACTACGAGCAGTACTTC.

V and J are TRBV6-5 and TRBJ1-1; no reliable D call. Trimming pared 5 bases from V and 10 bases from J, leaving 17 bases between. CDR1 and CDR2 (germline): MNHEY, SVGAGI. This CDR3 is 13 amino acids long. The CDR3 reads CASSPTRELGAFF. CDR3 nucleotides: TGTGCCAGCAGTCCGACCCGCGAGTTGGGAGCTTTCTTT.

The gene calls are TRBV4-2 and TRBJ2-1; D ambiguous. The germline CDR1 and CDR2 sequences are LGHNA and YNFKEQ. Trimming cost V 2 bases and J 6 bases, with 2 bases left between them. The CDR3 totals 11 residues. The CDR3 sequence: CASSQSNEQFF. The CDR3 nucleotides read TGTGCCAGCAGCCAATCCAATGAGCAGTTCTTC.

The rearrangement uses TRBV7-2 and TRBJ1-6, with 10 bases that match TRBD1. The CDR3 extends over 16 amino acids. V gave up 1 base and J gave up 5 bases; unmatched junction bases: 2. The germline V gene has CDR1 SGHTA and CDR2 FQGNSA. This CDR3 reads CASSLGTGGNNSPLHF. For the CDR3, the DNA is TGTGCCAGCAGCTTAGGGACAGGGGGGAATAATTCACCCCTCCACTTT.

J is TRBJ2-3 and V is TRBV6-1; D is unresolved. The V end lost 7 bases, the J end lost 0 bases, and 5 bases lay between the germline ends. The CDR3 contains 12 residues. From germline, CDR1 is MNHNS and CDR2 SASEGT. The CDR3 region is CASKSSTDTQYF. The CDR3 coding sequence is TGTGCCAGCAAATCTAGCACAGATACGCAGTATTTT.

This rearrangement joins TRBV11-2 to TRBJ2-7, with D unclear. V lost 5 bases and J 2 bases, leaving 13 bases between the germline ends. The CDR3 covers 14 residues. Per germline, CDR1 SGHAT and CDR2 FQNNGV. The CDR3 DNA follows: TGTGCCAGCAGCACACCCCGGACCGCCTACGAGCAGTACTTC. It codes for CASSTPRTAYEQYF.

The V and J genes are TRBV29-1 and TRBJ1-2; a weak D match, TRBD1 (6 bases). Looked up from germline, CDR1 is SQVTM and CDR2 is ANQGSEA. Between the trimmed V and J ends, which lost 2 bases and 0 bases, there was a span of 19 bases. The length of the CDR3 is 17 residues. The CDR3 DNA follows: TGCAGCGTTGAATCCGACAGGAGGAGCCTAGCTAACTATGGCTACACCTTC. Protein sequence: CSVESDRRSLANYGYTF.

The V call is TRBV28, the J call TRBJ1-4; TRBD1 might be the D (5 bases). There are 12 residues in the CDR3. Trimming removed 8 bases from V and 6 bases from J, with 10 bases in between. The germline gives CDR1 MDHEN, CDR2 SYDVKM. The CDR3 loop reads CASERGDEKLFF. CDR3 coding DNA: TGTGCCAGCGAACGGGGGGATGAAAAACTGTTTTTT.

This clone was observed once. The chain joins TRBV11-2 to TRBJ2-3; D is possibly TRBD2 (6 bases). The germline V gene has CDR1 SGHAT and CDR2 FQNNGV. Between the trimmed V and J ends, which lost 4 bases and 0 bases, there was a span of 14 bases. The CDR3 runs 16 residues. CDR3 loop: CASSSIRGRSTDTQYF. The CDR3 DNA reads TGTGCCAGCAGCTCCATCCGGGGGAGGAGCACAGATACGCAGTATTTT. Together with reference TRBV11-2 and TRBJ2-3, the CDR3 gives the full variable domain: EAGVAQSPRYKIIEKRQSVAFWCNPISGHATLYWYQQILGQGPKLLIQFQNNGVVDDSQLPKDRFSAERLKGVDSTLKIQPAKLEDSAVYLCASSSIRGRSTDTQYFGPGTRLTVL.

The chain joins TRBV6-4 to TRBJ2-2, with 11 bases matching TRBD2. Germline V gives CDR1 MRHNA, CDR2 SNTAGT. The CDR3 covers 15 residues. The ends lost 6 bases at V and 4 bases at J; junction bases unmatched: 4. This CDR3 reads CASRRLAGTTGELFF. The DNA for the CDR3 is TGTGCCAGCAGAAGACTAGCGGGGACCACCGGGGAGCTGTTTTTT.

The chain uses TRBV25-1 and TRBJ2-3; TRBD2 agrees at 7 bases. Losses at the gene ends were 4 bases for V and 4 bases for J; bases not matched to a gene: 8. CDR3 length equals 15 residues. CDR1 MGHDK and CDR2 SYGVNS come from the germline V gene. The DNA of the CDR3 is TGTGCCAGCAGTGGTCCTTCTAGCGGAGCAGATACGCAGTATTTT. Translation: CASSGPSSGADTQYF.

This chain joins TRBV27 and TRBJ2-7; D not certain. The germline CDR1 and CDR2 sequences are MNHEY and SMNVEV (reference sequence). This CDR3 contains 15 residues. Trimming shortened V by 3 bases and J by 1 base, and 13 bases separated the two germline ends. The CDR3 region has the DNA TGTGCCAGCAGTTTGTATGCAGGATATTCCTACGAGCAGTACTTC. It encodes CASSLYAGYSYEQYF.

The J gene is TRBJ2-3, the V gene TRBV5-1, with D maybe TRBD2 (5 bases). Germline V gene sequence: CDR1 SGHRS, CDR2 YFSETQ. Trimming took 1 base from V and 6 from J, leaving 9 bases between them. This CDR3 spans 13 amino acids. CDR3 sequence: CASSLIGGDTQYF. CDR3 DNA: TGCGCCAGCAGCTTGATAGGCGGGGATACGCAGTATTTT.

The CDR3 loop is CASSLVTGVDTQYF. The CDR3 nucleotides are TGTGCCAGCAGCTTAGTTACAGGGGTAGATACGCAGTATTTT. This chain links TRBV7-6 with TRBJ2-3; TRBD1 aligns across 7 bases. Germline values: CDR1 SGHVS, CDR2 FNYEAQ. This CDR3 is 14 amino acids long. The V gene end was trimmed by 1 base and the J gene end by 5 bases; junction bases not matched to a gene: 3. Using reference TRBV7-6 and TRBJ2-3 for the parts outside the CDR3, the full variable domain is GAGVSQSPRYKVTKRGQDVALRCDPISGHVSLYWYRQALGQGPEFLTYFNYEAQQDKSGLPNDRFSAERPEGSISTLTIQRTEQRDSAMYRCASSLVTGVDTQYFGPGTRLTVL.

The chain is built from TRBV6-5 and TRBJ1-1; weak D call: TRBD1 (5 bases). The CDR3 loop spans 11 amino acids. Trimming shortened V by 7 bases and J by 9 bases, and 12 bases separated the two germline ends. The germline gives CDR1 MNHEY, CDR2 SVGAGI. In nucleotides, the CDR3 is TGTGCCAGCACATGGTCGGGGCAAGCTTTCTTT. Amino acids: CASTWSGQAFF.

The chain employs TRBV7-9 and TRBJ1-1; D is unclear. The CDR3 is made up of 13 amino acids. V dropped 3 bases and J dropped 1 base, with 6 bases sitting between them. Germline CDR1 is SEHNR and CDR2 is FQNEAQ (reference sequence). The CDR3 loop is CASSFEANTEAFF. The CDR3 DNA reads TGTGCCAGCAGCTTCGAGGCGAACACTGAAGCTTTCTTT.

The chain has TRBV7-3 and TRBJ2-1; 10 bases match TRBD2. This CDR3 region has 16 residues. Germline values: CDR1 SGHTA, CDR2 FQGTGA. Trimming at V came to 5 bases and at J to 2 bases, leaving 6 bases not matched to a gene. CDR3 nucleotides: TGTGCCAGCAGCCCCGCCGGGACTAGCGCCTACAATGAGCAGTTCTTC. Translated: CASSPAGTSAYNEQFF. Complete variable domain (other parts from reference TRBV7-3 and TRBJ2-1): GAGVSQTPSNKVTEKGKYVELRCDPISGHTALYWYRQSLGQGPEFLIYFQGTGAADDSGLPNDRFFAVRPEGSVSTLKIQRTERGDSAVYLCASSPAGTSAYNEQFFGPGTRLTVL.

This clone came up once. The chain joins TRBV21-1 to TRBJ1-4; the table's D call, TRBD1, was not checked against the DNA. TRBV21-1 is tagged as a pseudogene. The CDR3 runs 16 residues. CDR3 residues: CASSKVIQFNNEKLFF. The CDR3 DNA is TGTGCCAGCAGCAAAGTTATACAGTTTAATAATGAAAAACTGTTTTTT.

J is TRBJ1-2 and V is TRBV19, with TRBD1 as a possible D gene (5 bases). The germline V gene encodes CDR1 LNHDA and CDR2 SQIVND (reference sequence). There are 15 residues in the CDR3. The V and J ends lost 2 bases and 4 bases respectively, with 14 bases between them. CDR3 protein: CASSILTPGTYGYTF. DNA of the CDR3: TGTGCCAGTAGTATACTGACACCTGGGACCTATGGCTACACCTTC. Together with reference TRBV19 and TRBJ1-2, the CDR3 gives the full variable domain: DGGITQSPKYLFRKEGQNVTLSCEQNLNHDAMYWYRQDPGQGLRLIYYSQIVNDFQKGDIAEGYSVSREKKESFPLTVTSAQKNPTAFYLCASSILTPGTYGYTFGSGTRLTVV.

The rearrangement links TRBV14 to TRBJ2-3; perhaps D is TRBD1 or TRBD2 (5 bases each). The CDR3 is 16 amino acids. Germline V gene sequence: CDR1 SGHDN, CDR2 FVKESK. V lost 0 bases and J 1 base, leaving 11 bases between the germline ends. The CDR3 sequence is CASSQDLGTRTDTQYF. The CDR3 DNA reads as TGTGCCAGCAGCCAAGATCTAGGGACCCGCACAGATACGCAGTATTTT.

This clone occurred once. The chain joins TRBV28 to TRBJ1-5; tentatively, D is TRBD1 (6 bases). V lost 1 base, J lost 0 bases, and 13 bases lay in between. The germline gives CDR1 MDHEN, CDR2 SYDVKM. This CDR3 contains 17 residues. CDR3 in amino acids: CASSLSGHLDSNQPQHF. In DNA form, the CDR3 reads TGTGCCAGCAGTTTATCGGGACATCTCGATAGCAATCAGCCCCAGCATTTT. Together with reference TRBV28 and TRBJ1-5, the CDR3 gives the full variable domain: DVKVTQSSRYLVKRTGEKVFLECVQDMDHENMFWYRQDPGLGLRLIYFSYDVKMKEKGDIPEGYSVSREKKERFSLILESASTNQTSMYLCASSLSGHLDSNQPQHFGDGTRLSIL.

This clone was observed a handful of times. CDR3 nucleotides: TGTGCCATCAGGCACAGGGAGGAAGGCTACACCTTC. Amino acids: CAIRHREEGYTF. The V call is TRBV10-3, the J call TRBJ1-2; D possibly corresponds to TRBD1 (6 bases). Trimming stripped 6 bases from V and 8 bases from J, with 13 bases between. CDR1 and CDR2 from the germline V gene are ENHRY and SYGVKD. The CDR3 has 12 amino acids.

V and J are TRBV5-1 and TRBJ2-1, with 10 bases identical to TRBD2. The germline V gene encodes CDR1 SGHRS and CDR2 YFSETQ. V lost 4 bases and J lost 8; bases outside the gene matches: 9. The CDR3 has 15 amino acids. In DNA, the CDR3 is TGCGCCAGCAGCACCCTAGCGGGGGCCAGGGATGAGCAGTTCTTC. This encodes CASSTLAGARDEQFF.

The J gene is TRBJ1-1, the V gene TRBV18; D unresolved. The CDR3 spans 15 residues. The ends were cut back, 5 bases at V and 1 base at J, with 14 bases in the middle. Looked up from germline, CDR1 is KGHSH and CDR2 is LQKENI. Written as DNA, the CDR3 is TGTGCCAGCTCATACTTCAGGCTTGGGAACACTGAAGCTTTCTTT. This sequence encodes CASSYFRLGNTEAFF.

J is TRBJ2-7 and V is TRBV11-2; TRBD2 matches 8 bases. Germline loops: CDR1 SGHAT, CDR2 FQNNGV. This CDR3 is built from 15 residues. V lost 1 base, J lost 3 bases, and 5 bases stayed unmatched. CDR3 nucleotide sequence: TGTGCCAGCAGCTTAGGGCTGGCGGGGGGCTACGAGCAGTACTTC. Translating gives CASSLGLAGGYEQYF. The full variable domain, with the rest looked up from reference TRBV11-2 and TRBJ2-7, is EAGVAQSPRYKIIEKRQSVAFWCNPISGHATLYWYQQILGQGPKLLIQFQNNGVVDDSQLPKDRFSAERLKGVDSTLKIQPAKLEDSAVYLCASSLGLAGGYEQYFGPGTRLTVT.